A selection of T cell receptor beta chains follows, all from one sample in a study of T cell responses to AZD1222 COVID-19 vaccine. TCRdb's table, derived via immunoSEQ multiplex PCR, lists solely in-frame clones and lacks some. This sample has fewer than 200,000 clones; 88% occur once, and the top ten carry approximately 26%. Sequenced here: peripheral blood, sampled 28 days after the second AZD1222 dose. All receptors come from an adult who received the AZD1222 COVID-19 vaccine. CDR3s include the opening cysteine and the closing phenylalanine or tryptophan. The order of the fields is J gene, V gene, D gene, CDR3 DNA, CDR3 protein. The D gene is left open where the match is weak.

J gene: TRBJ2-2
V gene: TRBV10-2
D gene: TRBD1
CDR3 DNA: TGCGCCAGCAGGGACAGGGCCAACACCGGGGAGCTGTTTTTT
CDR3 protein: CASRDRANTGELFF

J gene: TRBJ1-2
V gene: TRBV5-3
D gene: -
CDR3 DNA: TGTGCCAGAAGGCAGTTTGCAGAAAACTATGGCTACACCTTC
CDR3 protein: CARRQFAENYGYTF

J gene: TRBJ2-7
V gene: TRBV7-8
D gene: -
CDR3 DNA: TGTGCCAGCGGCAACCGGGACAACTACGAGCAGTACTTC
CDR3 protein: CASGNRDNYEQYF

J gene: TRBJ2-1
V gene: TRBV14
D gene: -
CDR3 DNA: TGTGCCAGCAGCCTCCGCAATGAGCAGTTCTTC
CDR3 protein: CASSLRNEQFF

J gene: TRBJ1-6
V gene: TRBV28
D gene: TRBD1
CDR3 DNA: TGTGCCAGCAGTTTAGTCGCCAGGGGGCAATCACCCCTCCACTTT
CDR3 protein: CASSLVARGQSPLHF

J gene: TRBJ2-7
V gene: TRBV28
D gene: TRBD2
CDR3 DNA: TGTGCCAGCAGTCCGATCACTAGCGGCTCCCTCTACGAGCAGTACTTC
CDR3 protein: CASSPITSGSLYEQYF

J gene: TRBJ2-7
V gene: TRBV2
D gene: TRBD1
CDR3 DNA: TGTGCCAGCAGTGAGAGACAGGGATCAAGCGAGCAGTACTTC
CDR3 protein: CASSERQGSSEQYF

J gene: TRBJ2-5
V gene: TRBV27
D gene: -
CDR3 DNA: TGTGCCAGCAGAGAGAGGCGGGCTCAAGAGACCCAGTACTTC
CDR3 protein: CASRERRAQETQYF

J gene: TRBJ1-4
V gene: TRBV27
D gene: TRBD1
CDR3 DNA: TGTGCCAGCAGTCTCGACAGGGGAGAGGAAAAACTGTTTTTT
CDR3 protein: CASSLDRGEEKLFF

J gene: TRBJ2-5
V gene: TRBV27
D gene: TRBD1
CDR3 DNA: TGTGCCAGCATTGATGACAGGGTTGGGCAAGAGACCCAGTACTTC
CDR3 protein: CASIDDRVGQETQYF